These T cell receptor beta chains were read from a single sample in a study of cytomegalovirus exposure and HLA in healthy donors. Assay used: immunoSEQ multiplex PCR; TCRdb lists only in-frame clones, some missing. The data show under 300,000 clones, about 86% seen once. The sequencing input was PBMCs. These TCRs come from a woman under 30 in good health and CMV-seronegative. CDR3s include the opening cysteine and the closing phenylalanine or tryptophan. Each record gives: D gene, clone size, J gene, V gene, CDR3 DNA, CDR3 protein. A D gene is named only where the DNA matches it firmly. The listing skips clone size in some rows; elsewhere it reads once, few, many or a size class.

d_gene: TRBD2
abundance: NA
j_gene: TRBJ2-7
v_gene: TRBV7-8
CDR3nt: TGTGCCAGCAGTCAAGCGGGGCAGCCAACCTACGAGCAGTACTTC
CDR3aa: CASSQAGQPTYEQYF

d_gene: NA
abundance: once
j_gene: TRBJ1-1
v_gene: TRBV11-3
CDR3nt: TGTGCCAGCAGCCTCAGGAACACTGAAGCTTTCTTT
CDR3aa: CASSLRNTEAFF

d_gene: NA
abundance: NA
j_gene: TRBJ2-5
v_gene: TRBV11-3
CDR3nt: TGTGCCAGCAGCTCGAGAGGGACACTCCAAGAGACCCAGTACTTC
CDR3aa: CASSSRGTLQETQYF

d_gene: TRBD1
abundance: NA
j_gene: TRBJ1-5
v_gene: TRBV6-5
CDR3nt: TGTGCCAGCAGCCTAGGGACAGGGTCGCAGCCCCAGCATTTT
CDR3aa: CASSLGTGSQPQHF

d_gene: NA
abundance: NA
j_gene: TRBJ2-1
v_gene: TRBV2
CDR3nt: TGTGCCAGCAGGCTAATAAATGAGCAGTTCTTC
CDR3aa: CASRLINEQFF

d_gene: TRBD2
abundance: NA
j_gene: TRBJ2-1
v_gene: TRBV4-1
CDR3nt: TGCGCCAGCAGCCAGCCCTGGGCGGGGGGTGCTAGGGTGCAGTTCTTC
CDR3aa: CASSQPWAGGARVQFF

d_gene: TRBD1
abundance: NA
j_gene: TRBJ2-7
v_gene: TRBV4-3
CDR3nt: TGCGCCAGCAGCCAAGAGACGGGACAGGGCTACGAGCAGTACTTC
CDR3aa: CASSQETGQGYEQYF

d_gene: NA
abundance: NA
j_gene: TRBJ2-1
v_gene: TRBV7-2
CDR3nt: TGTGCCAGCAGCTCAATGCGGCGGCCCAGAATGAACAATGAGCAGTTCTTC
CDR3aa: CASSSMRRPRMNNEQFF

d_gene: NA
abundance: once
j_gene: TRBJ1-3
v_gene: TRBV28
CDR3nt: TGTGCCAGCAGTTTTGAAAGGTCGGACAGCTCTGGAAACACCATATATTTT
CDR3aa: CASSFERSDSSGNTIYF

d_gene: TRBD1
abundance: NA
j_gene: TRBJ1-2
v_gene: TRBV29-1
CDR3nt: TGCAGCGTTGAGTGGGACAGTTATGGCTACACCTTC
CDR3aa: CSVEWDSYGYTF

d_gene: TRBD1
abundance: NA
j_gene: TRBJ1-2
v_gene: TRBV5-1
CDR3nt: TGCGCCAGCAGCCCGGGACAGGCTGACTACACCTTC
CDR3aa: CASSPGQADYTF

d_gene: TRBD1
abundance: NA
j_gene: TRBJ2-7
v_gene: TRBV4-3
CDR3nt: TGCGCCAGCAGCCAGCCCGGGACAGGAGCCTACGAGCAGTACTTC
CDR3aa: CASSQPGTGAYEQYF